The TCR beta chain described here comes from a study of early T cells in non-severe SARS-CoV-2 infection. Overall study context: With bulk RNA from unsorted whole blood as input, sequencing yielded unpaired chains.

Individual cDNA molecules were tagged with unique molecular identifiers. TCRdb itself ran the 5' RACE reads through MiXCR, one entry per CDR3 protein. The sample comprises about 81,000 distinct CDR3 sequences, roughly 6% of which are singletons, and roughly 8.1% rests with the top ten. CDR1 DFQATT and CDR2 SNEGSKA come from the germline V gene (reference sequence). Trimming cost V 6 bases and J 2 bases, with 7 bases left between them. This CDR3 region has 11 residues. The sequenced sample was whole blood. V and J are TRBV20-1 and TRBJ2-5, with D possibly being TRBD1 (5 bases). This receptor was identified in an adult who was a healthcare worker with PCR-confirmed SARS-CoV-2 infection or an uninfected control (not recorded which). CDR3 coding DNA: TGCAGTGCCCACAGGCAAGAGACCCAGTACTTC. It specifies CSAHRQETQYF.